Presented here are 26 T cell receptor beta chains from one specimen sequenced in a study of blood T cell repertoires in COVID-19. Sequenced by immunoSEQ multiplex PCR; TCRdb stores in-frame clones only, minus some. The sample yields 200,000 to 250,000 clones, 88% seen once. Sequences were obtained from PBMCs or T cells enriched from blood (not recorded which). These receptors were taken from a woman aged 25 to 39 who had recovered from COVID-19.

The chain is built from TRBV9 and TRBJ1-1, with D possibly matching TRBD1 (6 bases). Germline CDR1 reads SGDLS; CDR2 reads YYNGEE. The CDR3 is made up of 15 amino acids. V lost 0 bases, J lost 10 bases, and 19 bases lay in between. This CDR3 reads CASSVEGGEGLPAFF. CDR3 bases: TGTGCCAGCAGCGTAGAAGGGGGAGAAGGCCTCCCAGCTTTCTTT.

As concerns this clone: Within the sample, other DNA sequences also encode this same CDR3. The genes are TRBV24-1 and TRBJ2-3, with a tentative D call TRBD1 (5 bases). Trimming stripped 6 bases from V and 6 bases from J, with 12 bases between. The V gene's germline CDR1 is KGHDR and CDR2 SFDVKD. The length of the CDR3 is 13 residues. CDR3 bases: TGTGCCACCAGTAGGGGTGGAGAGGATACGCAGTATTTT. It codes for CATSRGGEDTQYF.

As to this clone: Other DNA sequences within the sample encode an identical CDR3. The chain uses TRBV18 and TRBJ2-3; TRBD2 is a possible D gene (6 bases). CDR1 is KGHSH and CDR2 is LQKENI in the germline V gene. There are 14 residues in the CDR3. V was trimmed by 3 bases and J by 2 bases, leaving 9 bases between them. The CDR3 nucleotides are TGTGCCAGCTCACCTAGCGGAAACACAGATACGCAGTATTTT. This encodes CASSPSGNTDTQYF.

This clone showed up just once. CDR3: CASSSSSVADTQYF. The CDR3 DNA reads TGTGCCAGCAGCTCCTCTAGCGTGGCAGATACGCAGTATTTT. The chain joins TRBV7-2 to TRBJ2-3, with D possibly matching TRBD2 (6 bases). The CDR3 is made up of 14 amino acids. V lost 4 bases, J lost 4 bases, and 12 bases lay in between. CDR1 is SGHTA and CDR2 is FQGNSA in the germline V gene.

V is TRBV4-3 and J is TRBJ2-3; TRBD2 matches 7 bases. V lost 4 bases and J lost 4; bases outside the gene matches: 14. Per germline, CDR1 LGHNA and CDR2 YSLEER. The CDR3 has 17 residues. The CDR3 region is CASSPRSGRGVADTQYF. DNA for the CDR3: TGCGCCAGCAGCCCTCGATCGGGGAGGGGTGTGGCAGATACGCAGTATTTT.

This clone came up once. The CDR3 loop reads CASSQGTGGWTEAFF. CDR3 nucleotides: TGTGCCAGCAGCCAAGGAACAGGGGGGTGGACTGAAGCTTTCTTT. The chain carries TRBV14 and TRBJ1-1; 8 bases map to TRBD1. The length of the CDR3 is 15 residues. V trimming: 1 base; J trimming: 5 bases; junction bases outside the gene matches: 6. Germline lookup yields CDR1 SGHDN and CDR2 FVKESK.

This clone was counted once. V usage is TRBV4-3 and J usage is TRBJ2-1; 10 positions match TRBD2. Unmatched junction bases numbered 4, after V lost 0 bases and J lost 5 bases. The CDR3 runs to 16 residues. Germline loops: CDR1 LGHNA, CDR2 YSLEER. CDR3 residues: CASSQELAGFNNEQFF. CDR3 nucleotide sequence: TGCGCCAGCAGCCAAGAACTAGCGGGGTTCAACAATGAGCAGTTCTTC.

V gene TRBV6-5 combines with J gene TRBJ2-1, with TRBD2 as a possible D gene (6 bases). This CDR3 spans 14 amino acids. Trimming took off 2 bases at V and 7 bases at J, with 12 bases between the two ends. Germline values: CDR1 MNHEY, CDR2 SVGAGI. The CDR3 sequence: CASSYGGTGNEQFF. The CDR3 DNA sequence: TGTGCCAGCAGTTACGGGGGGACGGGTAATGAGCAGTTCTTC.

The V and J genes are TRBV5-4 and TRBJ2-2; D might be TRBD1 (5 bases). CDR3 length: 13 residues. Germline V gene lookup returns CDR1 SGHNT and CDR2 YYREEE (reference sequence). Between the trimmed V and J ends, which lost 4 bases and 6 bases, there was a span of 10 bases. The DNA for the CDR3 is TGTGCCAGCAGCGGCGTAGGGGCCGGGGAGCTGTTTTTT. The encoded protein is CASSGVGAGELFF. Full variable domain (outside the CDR3, taken from reference TRBV5-4 and TRBJ2-2): ETGVTQSPTHLIKTRGQQVTLRCSSQSGHNTVSWYQQALGQGPQFIFQYYREEENGRGNFPPRFSGLQFPNYSSELNVNALELDDSALYLCASSGVGAGELFFGEGSRLTVL.

The J gene is TRBJ1-1, the V gene TRBV12-3 or TRBV12-4, with D possibly matching TRBD1 (6 bases). The V end lost 6 bases, the J end lost 11 bases, and 16 bases lay between the germline ends. This CDR3 region has 12 residues. CDR3 region: CASSPQGAWAFF. The DNA for the CDR3 is TGTGCCAGCAGCCCACAGGGCGCCTGGGCTTTCTTT.

The CDR3 bases are TGTGCCAGCAGCTTAGATATCGCAACTAATGAAAAACTGTTTTTT. It yields the protein CASSLDIATNEKLFF. The gene calls are TRBV7-9 and TRBJ1-4, with D uncertain. The CDR3 totals 15 residues. V gave up 1 base and J gave up 0 bases, with 6 bases separating them. Germline CDR1 SEHNR, CDR2 FQNEAQ (reference sequence).

V and J are TRBV5-1 and TRBJ1-4; unclear D gene. The CDR3 consists of 14 residues. V dropped 5 bases and J dropped 2 bases, with 10 bases sitting between them. Germline CDR1 and CDR2: SGHRS and YFSETQ. The CDR3 region is CASRGGFTNEKLFF. The CDR3 DNA sequence: TGCGCCAGCAGGGGAGGATTTACTAATGAAAAACTGTTTTTT.

With respect to this clone: One end of the junction fails to match germline, which may point to a read error. This sequence joins TRBV5-4 and TRBJ2-7; TRBD1 might be the D (6 bases). There are 14 residues in the CDR3. Germline loops: CDR1 SGHNT, CDR2 YYREEE (reference sequence). CDR3 loop: CANSLIGQSYEQYF. CDR3 in DNA: TGTGCCAACAGCTTGATAGGACAGTCCTACGAGCAGTACTTC. Supplemented by reference TRBV5-4 and TRBJ2-7, the full variable domain reads ETGVTQSPTHLIKTRGQQVTLRCSSQSGHNTVSWYQQALGQGPQFIFQYYREEENGRGNFPPRFSGLQFPNYSSELNVNALELDDSALYLCANSLIGQSYEQYFGPGTRLTVT.

This clone was counted once. The chain couples TRBV5-4 to TRBJ2-5, with D perhaps matching TRBD1 (5 bases). CDR1 SGHNT and CDR2 YYREEE come from the germline V gene (reference sequence). Trimming took off 4 bases at V and 2 bases at J, with 9 bases between the two ends. The CDR3 totals 13 residues. CDR3 bases: TGTGCCAGCAGCCAGGGATCACAAGAGACCCAGTACTTC. This encodes CASSQGSQETQYF.

The V call is TRBV7-3, the J call TRBJ1-2; 9 bases are shared with TRBD1. CDR1 is SGHTA and CDR2 is FQGTGA in the germline V gene. V was pared by 5 bases and J by 6 bases, with 4 bases of the junction left unmatched. There are 13 residues in the CDR3. This chain's CDR3 is CASSGQGQNGYTF. The CDR3 DNA sequence: TGTGCCAGCAGCGGACAGGGGCAGAATGGCTACACCTTC. The full variable domain, in which reference TRBV7-3 and TRBJ1-2 provide the parts outside the CDR3, is GAGVSQTPSNKVTEKGKYVELRCDPISGHTALYWYRQSLGQGPEFLIYFQGTGAADDSGLPNDRFFAVRPEGSVSTLKIQRTERGDSAVYLCASSGQGQNGYTFGSGTRLTVV.

The V and J genes are TRBV3-1 (or the pseudogene TRBV3-2) and TRBJ1-3; D ambiguous. This CDR3 has 16 residues. Trimming cost V 0 bases and J 4 bases, with 13 bases left between them. The germline V gene has CDR1 LGHDT and CDR2 YNNKEL (reference sequence). The chain's CDR3 is CASSQDLGTAGNTIYF. In DNA, the CDR3 is TGTGCCAGCAGCCAAGATCTAGGCACTGCAGGAAACACCATATATTTT.

This clone was counted a single time. The gene calls are TRBV4-2 and TRBJ2-3; the D gene is possibly TRBD2 (6 bases). Trimming stripped 0 bases from V and 4 bases from J, with 17 bases between. The germline gives CDR1 LGHNA, CDR2 YNFKEQ. The CDR3 is 17 residues long. The CDR3 coding sequence is TGTGCCAGCAGCCAAGAGACCAGGAGGGTTTTCTCAGATACGCAGTATTTT. Translation: CASSQETRRVFSDTQYF.

The V gene is TRBV18, the J gene TRBJ1-5; TRBD1 matches at 7 bases. The length of the CDR3 is 14 residues. Germline CDR1 is KGHSH and CDR2 is LQKENI. V dropped 4 bases and J dropped 2; count of bases not matched to a gene: 2. CDR3 DNA sequence: TGTGCCAGCTCACTGGGGACAGGCAATCAGCCCCAGCATTTT. Translating it yields CASSLGTGNQPQHF. Supplemented by reference TRBV18 and TRBJ1-5, the full variable domain reads NAGVMQNPRHLVRRRGQEARLRCSPMKGHSHVYWYRQLPEEGLKFMVYLQKENIIDESGMPKERFSAEFPKEGPSILRIQQVVRGDSAAYFCASSLGTGNQPQHFGDGTRLSIL.

The chain has TRBV29-1 and TRBJ1-2, with D maybe TRBD1 (5 bases). Germline V gene lookup returns CDR1 SQVTM and CDR2 ANQGSEA. The CDR3 runs to 13 residues. Trimming cost V 4 bases and J 9 bases, with 18 bases left between them. CDR3 residues: CSVAGVGGGSYTF. CDR3 DNA: TGCAGCGTTGCCGGGGTTGGGGGAGGGAGCTACACCTTC.

The gene calls are TRBV19 and TRBJ1-1; 10 nucleotides line up with TRBD1. V was pared by 5 bases and J by 3 bases, with 12 bases of the junction left unmatched. The CDR3 spans 17 residues. CDR1 is LNHDA, CDR2 SQIVND, per germline (reference sequence). CDR3 protein: CASSLGTGVLGDTEAFF. The CDR3 DNA is TGTGCCAGTAGTTTAGGGACAGGGGTTCTCGGGGACACTGAAGCTTTCTTT.

CDR3 in amino acids: CASSQLQENTEAFF. The CDR3 DNA is TGCGCCAGCAGCCAACTACAGGAGAACACTGAAGCTTTCTTT. The V call is TRBV4-3, the J call TRBJ1-1; tentative D call: TRBD1 (5 bases). Trimming stripped 2 bases from V and 1 base from J, with 8 bases between. CDR3 length: 14 amino acids. Germline lookup yields CDR1 LGHNA and CDR2 YSLEER.

The chain links TRBV7-3 to TRBJ2-6, with 7 bases matching TRBD1. Germline CDR1 SGHTA, CDR2 FQGTGA. This CDR3 spans 15 amino acids. J gave up 2 bases and V 5 bases, and 3 bases lay outside the gene matches. CDR3 sequence: CASSADRAGANVLTF. The CDR3 DNA reads as TGTGCCAGCAGCGCAGACAGGGCTGGGGCCAACGTCCTGACTTTC. Using reference TRBV7-3 and TRBJ2-6 for the parts outside the CDR3, the full variable domain is GAGVSQTPSNKVTEKGKYVELRCDPISGHTALYWYRQSLGQGPEFLIYFQGTGAADDSGLPNDRFFAVRPEGSVSTLKIQRTERGDSAVYLCASSADRAGANVLTFGAGSRLTVL.

This chain's CDR3 is CASPGQPRGETFF. The CDR3 DNA reads as TGTGCCAGCCCTGGGCAGCCCAGGGGGGAGACTTTCTTT. This chain connects TRBV6-4 to TRBJ1-1; 7 positions match TRBD1. Germline loops: CDR1 MRHNA, CDR2 SNTAGT. There are 13 residues in the CDR3. Trimming cost V 8 bases and J 12 bases; bases outside gene matches: 15.

The DNA for the CDR3 is TGCGCCAGCAGCCACTTCGACGGCGGTACCGGGGAGCTGTTTTTT. Amino acids: CASSHFDGGTGELFF. The V gene is TRBV4-1, the J gene TRBJ2-2, with D unresolved. Germline lookup yields CDR1 MGHRA and CDR2 YSYEKL. Deletions cut 3 bases from V and 5 bases from J, with 13 bases between. CDR3 length: 15 amino acids.

A note on this clone: Other DNA sequences in this sample translate to the same CDR3. The chain is built from TRBV5-6 and TRBJ2-7, with unresolved D. The CDR3 has 11 amino acids. In germline, CDR1 is SGHDT, CDR2 YYEEEE. Trimming stripped 3 bases from V and 3 bases from J, with 4 bases between. The CDR3 loop reads CASSSIYEQYF. DNA for the CDR3: TGTGCCAGCAGCTCAATCTACGAGCAGTACTTC. The full variable domain, rest sourced from reference TRBV5-6 and TRBJ2-7, is DAGVTQSPTHLIKTRGQQVTLRCSPKSGHDTVSWYQQALGQGPQFIFQYYEEEERQRGNFPDRFSGHQFPNYSSELNVNALLLGDSALYLCASSSIYEQYFGPGTRLTVT.

The sample holds one count of this clone. The V gene is TRBV5-1, the J gene TRBJ1-4, with 7 bases that match TRBD1. The CDR3 is 16 residues long. Per the germline V gene, CDR1 is SGHRS and CDR2 is YFSETQ. The ends lost 0 bases at V and 7 bases at J; junction bases unmatched: 9. The CDR3 here is CASSLGPGQTSEKLFF. As DNA, the CDR3 is TGCGCCAGCAGCTTGGGCCCGGGACAGACTTCTGAAAAACTGTTTTTT.